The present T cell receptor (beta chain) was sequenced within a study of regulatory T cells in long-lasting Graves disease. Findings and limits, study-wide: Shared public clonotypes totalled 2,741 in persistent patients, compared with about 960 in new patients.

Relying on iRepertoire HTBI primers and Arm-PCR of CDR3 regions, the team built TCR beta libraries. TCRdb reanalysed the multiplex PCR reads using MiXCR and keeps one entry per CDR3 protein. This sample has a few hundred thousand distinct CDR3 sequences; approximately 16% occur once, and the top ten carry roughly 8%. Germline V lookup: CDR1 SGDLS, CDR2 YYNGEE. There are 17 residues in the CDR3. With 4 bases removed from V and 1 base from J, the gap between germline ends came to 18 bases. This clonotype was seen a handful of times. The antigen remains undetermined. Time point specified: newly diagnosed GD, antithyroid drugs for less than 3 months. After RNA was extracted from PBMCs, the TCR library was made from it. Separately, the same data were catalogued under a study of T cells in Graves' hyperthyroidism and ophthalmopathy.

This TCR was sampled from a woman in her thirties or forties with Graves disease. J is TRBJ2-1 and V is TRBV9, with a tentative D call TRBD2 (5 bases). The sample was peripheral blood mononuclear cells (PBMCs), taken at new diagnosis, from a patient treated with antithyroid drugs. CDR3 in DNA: TGTGCCAGCAGCCGGACTCCGGGAAGCGCGTCCTACAATGAGCAGTTCTTC. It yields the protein CASSRTPGSASYNEQFF.